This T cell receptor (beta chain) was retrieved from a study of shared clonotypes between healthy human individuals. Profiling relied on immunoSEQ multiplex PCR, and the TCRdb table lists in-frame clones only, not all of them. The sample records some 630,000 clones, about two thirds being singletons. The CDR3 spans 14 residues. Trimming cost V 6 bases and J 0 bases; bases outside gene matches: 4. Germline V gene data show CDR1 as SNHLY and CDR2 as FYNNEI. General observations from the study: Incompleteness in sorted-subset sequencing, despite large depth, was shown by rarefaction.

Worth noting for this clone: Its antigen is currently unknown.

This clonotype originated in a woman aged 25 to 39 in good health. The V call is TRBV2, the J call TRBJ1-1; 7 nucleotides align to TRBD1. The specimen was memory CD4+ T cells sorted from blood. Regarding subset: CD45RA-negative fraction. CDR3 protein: CASRTGTVNTEAFF. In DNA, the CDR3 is TGTGCCAGCAGGACCGGGACAGTGAACACTGAAGCTTTCTTT.